This TCR beta chain was identified during a study of OX40 agonist ivuxolimab in advanced cancers. The overall study: The group had a mean age of around 60 years, ranged from 23 to 79, and was roughly 80% male.

V was cut by 3 bases and J by 7 bases, with 16 bases left in between. Germline assignment: CDR1 LNHDA and CDR2 SQIVND (reference sequence). The CDR3 runs 15 residues. Here immunoSEQ multiplex PCR was the method, and the copy in TCRdb shows in-frame clones only, minus some. The sample includes about 48,000 clones, about 81% of them seen just once. Autoimmune disease history or systemic immunosuppression barred patients. This specimen consisted of CD4+ or CD8+ T cells sorted from blood, obtained in a trial of the OX40 agonist ivuxolimab. This chain links TRBV19 with TRBJ1-5; D might be TRBD1 (5 bases). This clonotype was obtained from an adult with an advanced solid tumor such as melanoma, head and neck, liver or kidney cancer. As DNA, the CDR3 is TGTGCCAGTAGTATGGGCCAGGGTCGGGAACAGCCCCAGCATTTT. It codes for CASSMGQGREQPQHF.